These 13 T cell receptor beta chains came from one sample sequenced in a study of blood T cells in healthy people across ages. A second PCR of 7 to 11 cycles used a sample-barcoded 5' primer and a J-beta primer mix. TCRdb ran MiXCR on the 5' RACE reads and lists one entry per CDR3 protein. The sample includes over a million distinct CDR3 sequences, 20% to 25% of them seen just once. This sample also belongs to another study, concerning T cells of mothers and their children.

The sample was blood. These TCRs come from a girl under 10 years old in good health.

This clonotype appeared a few times. V and J are TRBV20-1 and TRBJ2-5; 7 positions match TRBD1. CDR1 is DFQATT, CDR2 SNEGSKA, per germline (reference sequence). The CDR3 has 11 residues. V shed 6 bases and J 3 bases; nucleotides not matched to a gene: 1. The CDR3 loop reads CSAQGEETQYF. CDR3 nucleotides: TGCAGTGCCCAGGGGGAAGAGACCCAGTACTTC.

The CDR3 DNA follows: TGTGCCAGCAGTTTTGTCGAGACAGGGATCTACGAGCAGTACTTC. Its translation is CASSFVETGIYEQYF. This chain connects TRBV28 to TRBJ2-5, with 7 positions matching TRBD1. The DNA end is more similar to TRBJ2-7, so the J call may be wrong. CDR3 length: 15 residues. Per germline, CDR1 MDHEN and CDR2 SYDVKM.

The chain employs TRBV7-8 and TRBJ2-5, with 7 bases aligning to TRBD2. The tail of the sequence fits TRBJ2-7 better, so the J call may be wrong. The germline V gene has CDR1 SGHVS and CDR2 FQNEAQ. The CDR3 is 14 residues long. CDR3 nucleotide sequence: TGTGCCAGCAGCTTCTGGGAAGTAGCGGGCGAGCAGTACTTC. This gives the protein CASSFWEVAGEQYF.

This clonotype was observed many times. One end of the junction is discordant with germline, which a read error may explain. The chain is built from TRBV3-1 and TRBJ1-1; D not certain. The germline CDR1 and CDR2 sequences are LGHDT and YNNKEL (reference sequence). The CDR3 has 13 residues. The CDR3 DNA follows: TGCGCCAGCAGCCAAGCAGGGAACACTGAAGCTTTCTTT. Translated, it gives CASSQAGNTEAFF.

This chain links TRBV28 with TRBJ2-7; 8 positions agree with TRBD2. CDR3 length: 14 amino acids. Trimming cost V 6 bases and J 2 bases; bases outside gene matches: 6. Germline V gene lookup returns CDR1 MDHEN and CDR2 SYDVKM. CDR3 residues: CASSRRGLAYEQYF. In nucleotides, the CDR3 is TGTGCCAGCAGCCGGCGGGGACTAGCCTACGAGCAGTACTTC. The whole variable domain, filled in from reference TRBV28 and TRBJ2-7, reads DVKVTQSSRYLVKRTGEKVFLECVQDMDHENMFWYRQDPGLGLRLIYFSYDVKMKEKGDIPEGYSVSREKKERFSLILESASTNQTSMYLCASSRRGLAYEQYFGPGTRLTVT.

This clonotype was counted only a few times. This chain links TRBV20-1 with TRBJ1-2; D is undetermined. The CDR3 totals 13 residues. Germline-derived CDR1 and CDR2 are DFQATT and SNEGSKA (reference sequence). The ends were cut back, 6 bases at V and 0 bases at J, with 11 bases in the middle. CDR3 nucleotide sequence: TGCAGTGCACCCACAGAAGCTAACTATGGCTACACCTTC. It specifies CSAPTEANYGYTF.

The gene calls are TRBV6-6 and TRBJ2-5; D may match TRBD1 or TRBD2 (5 bases each). The end of the DNA fits TRBJ2-1 better, so the J call may be wrong. CDR1 MNHNY and CDR2 SVGAGI come from the germline V gene (reference sequence). There are 16 residues in the CDR3. The CDR3 is CASSTQEWGPTGEQFF. As DNA, the CDR3 is TGTGCCAGCAGTACTCAGGAGTGGGGACCTACGGGTGAGCAGTTCTTC.

This clonotype has just a few counts. The V call is TRBV28, the J call TRBJ2-7; 7 positions agree with TRBD1. Trimming cost V 7 bases and J 1 base; bases outside gene matches: 7. This CDR3 region has 14 residues. The germline CDR1 and CDR2 sequences are MDHEN and SYDVKM. In DNA form, the CDR3 reads TGTGCCAGCAAAACTGCGACAGGGTCCTACGAGCAGTACTTC. This encodes CASKTATGSYEQYF.

This clonotype was observed a few times. CDR3 nucleotides: TGCGCCAGCAGCTTGGCCTTTGGGGGCTCTGGGGCCAACGTCCTGACTTTC. This translates into CASSLAFGGSGANVLTF. The rearrangement uses TRBV5-1 and TRBJ2-6; D tentatively reads TRBD1 or TRBD2 (5 bases each). The CDR3 totals 17 residues. From germline, CDR1 is SGHRS and CDR2 YFSETQ. Trimming left V 0 bases short and J 0 bases short, with 10 bases between.

This clonotype was counted only a few times. This sequence joins TRBV4-1 and TRBJ2-5; D is perhaps TRBD1 (5 bases). The DNA end is more similar to TRBJ2-1, so the J call may be wrong. The CDR3 runs 12 residues. Per the germline V gene, CDR1 is MGHRA and CDR2 is YSYEKL. The CDR3 region is CASSHIQDKQFF. The CDR3 bases are TGCGCCAGCAGCCATATACAGGATAAGCAGTTCTTC.

This clonotype has a handful of counts. The chain couples TRBV9 to TRBJ2-1; weak D call: TRBD1 (6 bases). Looked up from germline, CDR1 is SGDLS and CDR2 is YYNGEE. The CDR3 has 14 amino acids. The V end lost 0 bases, the J end lost 6 bases, and 10 bases lay between the germline ends. The CDR3 protein is CASSVEQGANEQFF. The CDR3 DNA reads TGTGCCAGCAGCGTAGAACAGGGCGCCAATGAGCAGTTCTTC.

This clonotype turned up a few times. The chain uses TRBV12-5 and TRBJ2-2; D uncertain. Germline V gene data show CDR1 as LGHNT and CDR2 as FRNRAP. The CDR3 extends over 13 amino acids. V lost 2 bases, J lost 7 bases, and 8 bases lay in between. Written as DNA, the CDR3 is TGTGCTAGTGGTTTGCCCGAGGTCGGGGAGCTGTTTTTT. This sequence encodes CASGLPEVGELFF.

V is TRBV28 and J is TRBJ2-5; D possibly corresponds to TRBD2 (6 bases). From germline, CDR1 is MDHEN and CDR2 SYDVKM. The CDR3 spans 15 residues. Trimming cost V 4 bases and J 5 bases, with 17 bases left between them. The CDR3 loop reads CASSWRVGGDETQYF. CDR3 DNA sequence: TGTGCCAGCAGTTGGAGGGTTGGGGGAGACGAGACCCAGTACTTC.